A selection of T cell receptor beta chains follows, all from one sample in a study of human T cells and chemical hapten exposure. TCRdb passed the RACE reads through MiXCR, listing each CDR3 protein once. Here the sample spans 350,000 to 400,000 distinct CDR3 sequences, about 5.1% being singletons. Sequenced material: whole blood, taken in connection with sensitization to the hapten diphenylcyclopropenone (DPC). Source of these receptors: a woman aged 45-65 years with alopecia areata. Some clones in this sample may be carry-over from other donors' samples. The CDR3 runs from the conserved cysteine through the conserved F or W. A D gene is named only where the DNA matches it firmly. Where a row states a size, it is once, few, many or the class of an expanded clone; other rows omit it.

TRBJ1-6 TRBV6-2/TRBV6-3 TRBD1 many CASSYPTMTGGRSPLHF TGTGCCAGCAGTTACCCCACGATGACAGGGGGTCGTTCACCCCTCCACTTT
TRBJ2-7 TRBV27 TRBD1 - CASRSDRGPNVYEQYF TGTGCCAGCAGATCAGACAGGGGGCCTAATGTCTACGAGCAGTACTTC
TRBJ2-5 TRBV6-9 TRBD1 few CASRRRDSEQETQYF TGTGCCAGCAGACGCCGGGACAGTGAGCAAGAGACCCAGTACTTC
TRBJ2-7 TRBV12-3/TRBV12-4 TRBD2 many CASSLAASGSHEQYF TGTGCCAGCAGTTTAGCGGCTAGCGGGAGCCACGAGCAGTACTTC
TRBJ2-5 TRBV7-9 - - CASSSTKYQETQYF TGTGCCAGCAGCTCGACCAAGTACCAAGAGACCCAGTACTTC
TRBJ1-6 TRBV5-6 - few CASSSGRLSSYNSPLHF TGTGCCAGCAGCTCTGGCAGGTTGAGCTCCTATAATTCACCCCTCCACTTT
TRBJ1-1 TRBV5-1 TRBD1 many CASSLAGQLNTEAFF TGCGCCAGCAGCTTGGCGGGACAGTTGAACACTGAAGCTTTCTTT
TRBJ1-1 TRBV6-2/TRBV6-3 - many CASRPGGGRHTEAFF TGTGCCAGCAGACCCGGGGGAGGCCGGCACACTGAAGCTTTCTTT
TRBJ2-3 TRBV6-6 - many CASSYVTGVTDTQYF TGTGCCAGCAGTTACGTGACAGGCGTCACAGATACGCAGTATTTT
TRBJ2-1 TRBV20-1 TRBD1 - CSARDVTGVYNEQFF TGCAGTGCTAGAGATGTCACAGGGGTCTACAATGAGCAGTTCTTC
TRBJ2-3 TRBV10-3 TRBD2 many CAITPGLAVDTQYF TGTGCCATCACCCCGGGACTAGCGGTCGATACGCAGTATTTT
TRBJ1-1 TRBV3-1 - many CASSQDFRGTVNTEAFF TGTGCCAGCAGCCAAGATTTCAGGGGTACAGTGAACACTGAAGCTTTCTTT
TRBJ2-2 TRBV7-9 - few CASSLGVGTPNTGELFF TGTGCCAGCAGCTTAGGGGTTGGGACACCGAACACCGGGGAGCTGTTTTTT
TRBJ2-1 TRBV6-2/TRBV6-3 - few CASSYSRGSYNEQFF TGTGCCAGCAGTTACTCGAGGGGCTCCTACAATGAGCAGTTCTTC
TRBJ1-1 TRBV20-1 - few CSARSGGATTEAFF TGCAGTGCTAGATCCGGGGGCGCAACCACTGAAGCTTTCTTT
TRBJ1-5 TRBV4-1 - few CASSQVDGNQPQHF TGCGCCAGCAGCCAAGTTGATGGAAATCAGCCCCAGCATTTT
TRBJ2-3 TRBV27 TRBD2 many CASKSGGADTDTQYF TGTGCCAGTAAAAGCGGGGGGGCTGACACAGATACGCAGTATTTT
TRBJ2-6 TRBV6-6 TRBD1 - CAGQGGPGANVLTF TGTGCCGGACAGGGGGGTCCTGGGGCCAACGTCCTGACTTTC
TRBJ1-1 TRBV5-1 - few CASSLAWRDDTEAFF TGCGCCAGCAGCTTGGCCTGGAGGGATGACACTGAAGCTTTCTTT
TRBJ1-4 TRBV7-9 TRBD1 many CASSLSDRVGEKLFF TGTGCCAGCAGCTTATCAGACAGGGTTGGTGAAAAACTGTTTTTT
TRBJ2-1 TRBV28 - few CASSLWAGASYNEQFF TGTGCCAGCAGTTTATGGGCAGGGGCCTCCTACAATGAGCAGTTCTTC
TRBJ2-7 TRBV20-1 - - CSASHPTGLRPYEQYF TGCAGTGCTAGTCACCCGACGGGGCTAAGGCCCTACGAGCAGTACTTC
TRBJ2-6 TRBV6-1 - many CASNGRANSGANVLTF TGTGCCAGCAACGGCAGGGCGAACTCTGGGGCCAACGTCCTGACTTTC
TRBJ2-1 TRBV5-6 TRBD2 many CASSLASSGPYNEQFF TGTGCCAGCAGCTTGGCTTCTAGCGGACCCTACAATGAGCAGTTCTTC
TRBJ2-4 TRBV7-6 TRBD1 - CASSLGRGTGGNIQYF TGTGCCAGCAGCTTAGGGAGGGGTACAGGGGGCAACATTCAGTACTTC
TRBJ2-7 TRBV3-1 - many CASSRTTALGREQYF TGTGCCAGCAGCCGAACGACAGCCCTTGGTCGGGAGCAGTACTTC
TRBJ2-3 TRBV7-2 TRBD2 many CASGRGGRTDTQYF TGTGCCAGCGGGCGGGGGGGCCGCACAGATACGCAGTATTTT
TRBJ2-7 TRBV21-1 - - CASSKVGQGAMQYF -